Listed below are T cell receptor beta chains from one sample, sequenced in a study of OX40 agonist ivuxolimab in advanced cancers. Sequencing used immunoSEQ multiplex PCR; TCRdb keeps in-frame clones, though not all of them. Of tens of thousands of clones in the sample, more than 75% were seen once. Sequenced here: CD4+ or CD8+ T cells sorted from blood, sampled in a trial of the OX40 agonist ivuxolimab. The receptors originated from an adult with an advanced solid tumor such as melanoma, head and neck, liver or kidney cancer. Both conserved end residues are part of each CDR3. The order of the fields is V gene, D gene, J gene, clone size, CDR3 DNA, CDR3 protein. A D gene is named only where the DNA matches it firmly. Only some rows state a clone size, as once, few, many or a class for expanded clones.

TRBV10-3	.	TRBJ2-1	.	TGTGCCATCAGTGAGTCGGGCGGAGGCGCCTACAATGAGCAGTTCTTC	CAISESGGGAYNEQFF
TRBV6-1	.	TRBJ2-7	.	TGTGCCAGCAGGCTAGGTTCCTACGAGCAGTACTTC	CASRLGSYEQYF
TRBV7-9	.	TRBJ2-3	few	TGTGCCAGCAGCCCCACAGATACGCAGTATTTT	CASSPTDTQYF
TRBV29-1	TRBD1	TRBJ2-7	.	TGCAGCGCCCAAACAGGGGGAGGTTACGAGCAGTACTTC	CSAQTGGGYEQYF
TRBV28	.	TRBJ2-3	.	TGTGCCAGCAAATACCTCCAAGATACGCAGTATTTT	CASKYLQDTQYF
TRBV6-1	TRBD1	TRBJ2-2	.	TGTGCCAGCAGTGAAGTCGGACAGGCGATTACCGGGGAGCTGTTTTTT	CASSEVGQAITGELFF
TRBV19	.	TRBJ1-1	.	TGTGCCAGTAGTATAATTCAACCTCGAAGCACTGAAGCTTTCTTT	CASSIIQPRSTEAFF
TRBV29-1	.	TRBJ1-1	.	TGCAGCGTTGAAGATACGGGGGGCCCCACTGAAGCTTTCTTT	CSVEDTGGPTEAFF
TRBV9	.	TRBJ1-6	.	TGTGCCAGCAGCGGGACAGTCAATTCACCCCTCCACTTT	CASSGTVNSPLHF
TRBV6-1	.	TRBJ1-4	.	TGTGCCAGCAGTGTGGGCCAGCGGCTAGGGGAAAAACTGTTTTTT	CASSVGQRLGEKLFF
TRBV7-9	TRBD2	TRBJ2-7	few	TGTGCCAGCAGTAGGACTAGGGGCGACGAGCAGTACTTC	CASSRTRGDEQYF
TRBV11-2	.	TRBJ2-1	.	TGTGCCAGCAGCCGTCAGGGATGGAATGAGCAGTTCTTC	CASSRQGWNEQFF
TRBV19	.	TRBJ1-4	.	TGTGCCACCGCCGCGGGAAGCCCTTTGACCAAACTGTTTTTT	CATAAGSPLTKLFF
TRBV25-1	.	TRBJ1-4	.	TGTGCCAGCAGTGTCCTAGGGGGTGAAAAACTGTTTTTT	CASSVLGGEKLFF
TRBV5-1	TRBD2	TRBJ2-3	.	TGCGCCAGCAGCTTTTTCTTAGCGGGAGGAGTAGCAGATACGCAGTATTTT	CASSFFLAGGVADTQYF
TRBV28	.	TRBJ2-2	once	TGTGCCAGCAGTCTGACAGGTCGGCGGGGCACCGGGGAGCTGTTTTTT	CASSLTGRRGTGELFF
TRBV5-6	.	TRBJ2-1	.	TGTGCCAGCAGCTTGGGGGTAAATGAGCAGTTCTTC	CASSLGVNEQFF
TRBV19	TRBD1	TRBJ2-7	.	TGTGCCAGTAGTTCCCAGACAGGGGGCTTCTACGAGCAGTACTTC	CASSSQTGGFYEQYF
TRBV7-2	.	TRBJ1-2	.	TGTGCCAGCAGCTTAGTGGTTCTGGGAGGAGGTGGCTACACCTTC	CASSLVVLGGGGYTF
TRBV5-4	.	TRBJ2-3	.	TGTGCCAGCAGCTTGAGGTCGACAGATACGCAGTATTTT	CASSLRSTDTQYF
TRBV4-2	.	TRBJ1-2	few	TGTGCCAGCAGCCAAGTATCGACAGGTCAGATTCGTTATGGCTACACCTTC	CASSQVSTGQIRYGYTF
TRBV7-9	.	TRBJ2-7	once	TGTGCCAGCAGTTCGGGACCAGGGGAGCAGTACTTC	CASSSGPGEQYF
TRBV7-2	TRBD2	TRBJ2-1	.	TGTGCCAGTATCGGGCTAGCGGGAGCTAATGAGCAGTTCTTC	CASIGLAGANEQFF
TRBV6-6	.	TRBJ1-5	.	TGTGCCAGCAGCTTGGGACCTGCGGGTAATCAGCCCCAGCATTTT	CASSLGPAGNQPQHF
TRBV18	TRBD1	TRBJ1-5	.	TGTGCCAGCTCACCAGAACTTCCCGGGACAGGGGGGGATCAGCCCCAGCATTTT	CASSPELPGTGGDQPQHF
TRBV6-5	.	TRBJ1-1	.	TGTGCCATCAGTGAGTCTACAGTTATCTCAGCTTTCTTT	CAISESTVISAFF
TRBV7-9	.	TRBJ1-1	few	TGTGCCAGCAGCTTTGTAACGGCCGCTGAAGCTTTCTTT	CASSFVTAAEAFF
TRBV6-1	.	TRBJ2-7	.	TGTGCCAGCAGTGAACCTTACAGGTCTACCTACGAGCAGTACTTC	CASSEPYRSTYEQYF
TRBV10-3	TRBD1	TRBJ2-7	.	TGTGCCATCAGTGAAACAGGGGGAGCCTCCTACGAGCAGTACTTC	CAISETGGASYEQYF
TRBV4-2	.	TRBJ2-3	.	TGTGCCAGCAGCCAAGATAGGCTAGCGAGTGGGGGCACAGATACGCAGTATTTT	CASSQDRLASGGTDTQYF
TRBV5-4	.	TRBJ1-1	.	TGTGCCAGCAGCTTGAGTCAGGGGAGGGCTGAAGCTTTCTTT	CASSLSQGRAEAFF
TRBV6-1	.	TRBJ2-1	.	TGTGCCAGCACGCCGACGAGCTCCTACAATGAGCAGTTCTTC	CASTPTSSYNEQFF
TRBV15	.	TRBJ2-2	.	TGTGCCACCAGCAGTTTTGGGGAGGCGAACACCGGGGAGCTGTTTTTT	CATSSFGEANTGELFF
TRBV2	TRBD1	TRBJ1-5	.	TGTGCCAGCAGTCCCGGGACAGGGCCTTATCAGCCCCAGCATTTT	CASSPGTGPYQPQHF
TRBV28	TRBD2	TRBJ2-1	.	TGTGCCAGCAGCTTCCTAGCGGGAGGGCCCTACAATGAGCAGTTCTTC	CASSFLAGGPYNEQFF
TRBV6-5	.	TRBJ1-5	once	TGTGCCAGCACCCGGGGGGATCAGCCCCAGCATTTT	CASTRGDQPQHF
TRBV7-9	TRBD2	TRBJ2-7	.	TGTGCCAGCAGCCAAGCAGCGGGAGAGCCATCCTACGAGCAGTACTTC	CASSQAAGEPSYEQYF
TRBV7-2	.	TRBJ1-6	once	TGTGCCAGCAGCTTAGAAATGGGGGACGACTCACCCCTCCACTTT	CASSLEMGDDSPLHF
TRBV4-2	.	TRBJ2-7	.	TGTGCCAGCAGCTTGTTCCGGGGGCTAACCTACGAGCAGTACTTC	CASSLFRGLTYEQYF
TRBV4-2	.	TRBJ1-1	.	TGTGCCAGCAGCCAGCGAGGGGGGGGGCCGGACACTGAAGCTTTCTTT	CASSQRGGGPDTEAFF
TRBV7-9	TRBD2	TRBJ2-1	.	TGTGCCAGCAGCTTAGGCGCGGGAGGTTACAATGAGCAGTTCTTC	CASSLGAGGYNEQFF
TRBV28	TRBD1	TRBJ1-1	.	TGTGCCAGCAGACCCAATGACAGGGCCACTGAAGCTTTCTTT	CASRPNDRATEAFF
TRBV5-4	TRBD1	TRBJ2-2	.	TGTGCCAGCAGCCAAGCAGGGGGCGCGGGCGGCACGAACACCGGGGAGCTGTTTTTT	CASSQAGGAGGTNTGELFF
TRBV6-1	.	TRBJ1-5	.	TGTGCCAGCAGTAGTGAGGGGGGCAATCAGCCCCAGCATTTT	CASSSEGGNQPQHF
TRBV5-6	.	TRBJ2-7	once	TGTGCCAGCAGCTTGGGACAGGCGAGAACCTACGAGCAGTACTTC	CASSLGQARTYEQYF
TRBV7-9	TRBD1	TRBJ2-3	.	TGTGCCAGCAGCTTATGGGGAACAGGGGGCACAGATACGCAGTATTTT	CASSLWGTGGTDTQYF
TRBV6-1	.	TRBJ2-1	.	TGTGCCAGCAGTTCGGACAGTCAGGCCTACAATGAGCAGTTCTTC	CASSSDSQAYNEQFF
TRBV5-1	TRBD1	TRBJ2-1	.	TGCGCCAGCTTATTAGGGACAGGGTATAGCAATGAGCAGTTCTTC	CASLLGTGYSNEQFF
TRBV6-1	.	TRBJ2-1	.	TGTGCCAGCATTGACAGTTCTCCTTACAATGAGCAGTTCTTC	CASIDSSPYNEQFF
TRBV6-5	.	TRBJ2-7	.	TGTGCCGCAGCCAGGGACACTACCTACGAGCAGTACTTC	CAAARDTTYEQYF
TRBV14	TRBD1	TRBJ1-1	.	TGTGCCAGCAGCCAACTACCCCAGGGGGGGAACACTGAAGCTTTCTTT	CASSQLPQGGNTEAFF